This T cell receptor (beta chain) was retrieved from a study of tissue T cells after allogeneic stem cell transplantation. General study points: Anatomically similar tissues had similar TCR repertoires within each patient.

Here immunoSEQ multiplex PCR was the method, and the copy in TCRdb shows in-frame clones only, minus some. The data show about 28,000 clones, over 75% seen once. Germline V CDR1 and CDR2: SNHLY, FYNNEI. CDR3 length equals 13 residues. The V and J ends lost 5 bases and 6 bases respectively, with 12 bases between them. This clone has more than one count but fewer than ten. What it binds is not known. The gene calls are TRBV2 and TRBJ2-3; D gene unclear. Sequenced material: blood, taken before transplantation. The TCR was taken from a woman between 18 and 55 years old who later had graft-versus-host disease after an allogeneic stem cell transplant. The CDR3 DNA sequence: TGTGCCAGCAGTTACAAGACCCTTGATACGCAGTATTTT. Translation gives CASSYKTLDTQYF.